This TCR beta chain was recovered during a study of T cell responses to AZD1222 COVID-19 vaccine. CDR1 and CDR2 from the germline V gene are SQVTM and ANQGSEA. V was clipped by 4 bases and J by 4 bases, with 13 bases between them. This CDR3 comprises 14 residues. As concerns this clone: Its antigen is still unknown.

Notes on the study in general: Spike as a whole was targeted by vaccine-associated CD4 TCRs, dominant at 160-218 and 743-854. It was only a handful of AZD1222 recipients who were seropositive at baseline.

The assay was immunoSEQ multiplex PCR, and TCRdb's table has in-frame clones only and misses some. Of 100,000 or so clones in the sample, 88% were seen once. The chain is built from TRBV29-1 and TRBJ2-2; tentative D call: TRBD1 (6 bases). This clonotype originated in an adult in good health. The sequencing here drew on peripheral blood, taken on day 0 of AZD1222 vaccination. This chain's CDR3 is CSVGNRVGTGELFF. The CDR3 coding sequence is TGCAGCGTTGGGAACAGGGTCGGCACCGGGGAGCTGTTTTTT.